The 10 T cell receptor beta chains below were found in one sample sequenced in a study of blood T cells in healthy people across ages. A sample-barcoded 5' primer and a J-beta primer mix were used in a second PCR of roughly 7 to 11 cycles. TCRdb itself ran the 5' RACE reads through MiXCR, one entry per CDR3 protein. The sample contains some 1.6 million distinct CDR3 sequences, about 32% of which appear only once. The sample was blood. The receptors were sampled from a woman in her 30s in good health.

About this clonotype: Given a much more abundant clone one base away, this may be a read error. The chain links TRBV6-2 or TRBV6-3 to TRBJ1-1; D is undetermined. The CDR3 extends over 12 amino acids. Germline assignment: CDR1 MNHEY and CDR2 SVGEGT. CDR3 residues: CASSTVNSEAFF. The CDR3 region has the DNA TGTGCCAGCAGTACGGTGAACTCTGAAGCTTTCTTT.

This clonotype has a handful of counts. The chain joins TRBV27 to TRBJ2-1; 12 nucleotides line up with TRBD2. Germline loops: CDR1 MNHEY, CDR2 SMNVEV (reference sequence). V was clipped by 6 bases and J by 8 bases; unmatched bases: 23. The CDR3 loop spans 20 amino acids. The CDR3 reads CASRPVLGLAGGPLFYEQFF. CDR3 in DNA: TGTGCCAGCAGACCAGTTTTAGGGCTAGCGGGAGGGCCCCTCTTTTATGAGCAGTTCTTC.

This clonotype has more than one count but fewer than ten. The chain joins TRBV10-3 to TRBJ2-1; 9 bases line up with TRBD2. The CDR3 extends over 14 amino acids. The V gene's germline CDR1 is ENHRY and CDR2 SYGVKD. J was trimmed by 4 bases and V by 7 bases; bases with no gene match: 5. The CDR3: CAITGTSSYNEQFF. The CDR3 nucleotides read TGTGCCATCACCGGGACTAGCTCGTACAATGAGCAGTTCTTC.

The V call is TRBV20-1, the J call TRBJ1-5; TRBD1 is a possible D gene (6 bases). Trimming took off 3 bases at V and 6 bases at J, with 12 bases between the two ends. Germline V gene sequence: CDR1 DFQATT, CDR2 SNEGSKA (reference sequence). This CDR3 has 13 residues. The CDR3 sequence: CSASTGLGQPQHF. The CDR3 nucleotides are TGCAGTGCTAGTACAGGGCTCGGTCAGCCCCAGCATTTT.

This chain links TRBV9 with TRBJ1-1, with a possible D match to TRBD1 (6 bases). The CDR3 extends over 15 amino acids. Trimming removed 0 bases at V and 4 bases at J, with 13 bases between. Per the germline V gene, CDR1 is SGDLS and CDR2 is YYNGEE. CDR3 nucleotides: TGTGCCAGCAGCGTAGAAGGGGGGCGCGGCACTGAAGCTTTCTTT. Translation gives CASSVEGGRGTEAFF.

The chain carries TRBV20-1 and TRBJ1-2, with D unresolved. This CDR3 comprises 12 residues. Germline V lookup: CDR1 DFQATT, CDR2 SNEGSKA (reference sequence). V lost 6 bases, J lost 2 bases, and 10 bases lay in between. This CDR3 reads CSAIDNNYGYTF. The DNA for the CDR3 is TGCAGTGCCATCGACAACAACTATGGCTACACCTTC.

This clonotype appeared a single time. This CDR3 reads CAPTIPQGNNQPQHF. DNA for the CDR3: TGTGCCCCCACGATCCCGCAGGGGAACAATCAGCCCCAGCATTTT. The chain recombines TRBV6-5 with TRBJ1-5, with a possible D match to TRBD1 (6 bases). The germline V gene has CDR1 MNHEY and CDR2 SVGAGI. The V gene lost 11 bases and the J gene lost 3 bases, with 20 bases spanning the gap. This CDR3 comprises 15 residues.

This chain joins TRBV6-1 and TRBJ2-5, with TRBD2 identical over 14 bases. The germline V gene encodes CDR1 MNHNS and CDR2 SASEGT. CDR3 length: 17 residues. The V gene end was trimmed by 4 bases and the J gene end by 4 bases; junction bases not matched to a gene: 8. This CDR3 reads CASSGRLAGGGRETQYF. CDR3 in DNA: TGTGCCAGCAGTGGCCGACTAGCGGGAGGGGGGCGAGAGACCCAGTACTTC.

This clonotype was seen more than once but under ten times. The genes are TRBV5-1 and TRBJ1-2; D gene ambiguous. The germline V gene has CDR1 SGHRS and CDR2 YFSETQ. V lost 3 bases, J lost 3 bases, and 9 bases lay in between. This CDR3 is 13 amino acids long. Here the CDR3 reads CASSSVSDYGYTF. As DNA, the CDR3 is TGCGCCAGCAGCTCGGTCAGCGACTATGGCTACACCTTC.

The chain recombines TRBV7-8 with TRBJ1-2, with TRBD1 matching over 7 bases. Trimming at V came to 5 bases and at J to 7 bases, leaving 10 bases not matched to a gene. This CDR3 has 14 residues. Germline V CDR1 and CDR2: SGHVS, FQNEAQ. Here the CDR3 DNA reads TGTGCCAGCAGCCCACGCGACAGGGCCATTGGCTACACCTTC. Amino acids: CASSPRDRAIGYTF.